Following are 2 T cell receptor beta chains from one sample sequenced in a study of blood T cell repertoires in COVID-19. Profiled with immunoSEQ multiplex PCR; TCRdb holds only in-frame clones, not every one. The sample contains about 230,000 clones, around 86% of which appear only once. The sample was peripheral blood. These receptors came from a man aged 50 to 59 with COVID-19, enrolled during active disease.

This chain joins TRBV10-3 and TRBJ2-1; 10 nucleotides agree with TRBD1. The CDR3 is 16 amino acids. V lost 7 bases to trimming and J lost 2 bases; unmatched junction nucleotides: 8. From germline, CDR1 is ENHRY and CDR2 SYGVKD. CDR3 residues: CAIKPGTGVTYNEQFF. As DNA, the CDR3 is TGTGCCATCAAACCCGGGACAGGGGTTACCTACAATGAGCAGTTCTTC.

This clone has just a few counts. V gene TRBV3-1 (or the pseudogene TRBV3-2) combines with J gene TRBJ1-6, with D hard to call. Germline CDR1 LGHDT, CDR2 YNNKEL (reference sequence). CDR3 length: 17 residues. The V and J ends lost 4 bases and 1 base respectively, with 14 bases between them. CDR3 in amino acids: CASSRTVGGSYNSPLHF. The CDR3 DNA is TGTGCCAGCAGCCGAACAGTTGGAGGATCCTATAATTCACCCCTCCACTTT.